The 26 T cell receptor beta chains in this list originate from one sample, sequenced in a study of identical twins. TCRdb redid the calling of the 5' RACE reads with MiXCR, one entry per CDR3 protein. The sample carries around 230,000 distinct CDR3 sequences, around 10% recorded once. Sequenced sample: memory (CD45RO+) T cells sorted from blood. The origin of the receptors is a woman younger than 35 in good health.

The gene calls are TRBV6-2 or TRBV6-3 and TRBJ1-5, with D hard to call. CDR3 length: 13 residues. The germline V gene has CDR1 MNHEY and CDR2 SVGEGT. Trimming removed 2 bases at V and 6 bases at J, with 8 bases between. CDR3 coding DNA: TGTGCCAGCAGTTACGGGGAGTCTCAGCCCCAGCATTTT. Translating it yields CASSYGESQPQHF.

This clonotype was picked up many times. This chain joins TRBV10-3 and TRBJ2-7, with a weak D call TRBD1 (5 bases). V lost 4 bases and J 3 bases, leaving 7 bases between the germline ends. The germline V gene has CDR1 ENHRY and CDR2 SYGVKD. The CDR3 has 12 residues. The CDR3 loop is CAISGQSYEQYF. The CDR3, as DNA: TGTGCCATCAGTGGACAGAGCTACGAGCAGTACTTC.

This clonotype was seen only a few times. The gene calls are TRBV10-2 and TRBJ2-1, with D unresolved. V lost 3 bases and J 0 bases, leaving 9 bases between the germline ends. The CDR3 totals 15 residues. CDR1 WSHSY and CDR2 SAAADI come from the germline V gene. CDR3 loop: CASSDNPRSYNEQFF. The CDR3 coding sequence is TGCGCCAGCAGTGACAACCCCCGCTCCTACAATGAGCAGTTCTTC.

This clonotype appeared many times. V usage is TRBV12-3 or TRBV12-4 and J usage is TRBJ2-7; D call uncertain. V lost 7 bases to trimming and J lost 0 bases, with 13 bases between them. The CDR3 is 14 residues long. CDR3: CASKLTQTSYEQYF. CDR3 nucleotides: TGTGCCAGCAAACTGACTCAAACCTCCTACGAGCAGTACTTC.

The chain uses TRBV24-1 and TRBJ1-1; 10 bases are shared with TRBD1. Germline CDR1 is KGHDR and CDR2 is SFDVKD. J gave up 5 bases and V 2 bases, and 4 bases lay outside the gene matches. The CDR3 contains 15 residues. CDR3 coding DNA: TGTGCCACCAGTGATTCCGGGACAGGGGATACTGAAGCTTTCTTT. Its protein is CATSDSGTGDTEAFF.

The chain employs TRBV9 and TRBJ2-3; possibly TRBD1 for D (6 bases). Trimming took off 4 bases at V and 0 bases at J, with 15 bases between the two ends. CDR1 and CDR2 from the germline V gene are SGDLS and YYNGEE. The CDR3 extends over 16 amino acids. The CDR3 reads CASSTSGTRSTDTQYF. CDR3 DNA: TGTGCCAGCAGCACTTCCGGGACAAGAAGCACAGATACGCAGTATTTT.

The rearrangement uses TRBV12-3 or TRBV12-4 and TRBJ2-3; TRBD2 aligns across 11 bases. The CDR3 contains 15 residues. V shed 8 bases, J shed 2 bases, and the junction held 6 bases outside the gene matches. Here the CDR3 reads CASSTSGRFTDTQYF. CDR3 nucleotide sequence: TGTGCCAGCTCCACTAGCGGGAGATTCACAGATACGCAGTATTTT.

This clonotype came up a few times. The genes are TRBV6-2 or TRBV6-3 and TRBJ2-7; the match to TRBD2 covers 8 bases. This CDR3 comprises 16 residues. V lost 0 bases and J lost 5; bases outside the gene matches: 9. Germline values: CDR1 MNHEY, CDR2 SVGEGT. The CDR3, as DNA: TGTGCCAGCAGTTACTCAGGGCTAGCGGGCGGCGACGAGCAGTACTTC. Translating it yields CASSYSGLAGGDEQYF.

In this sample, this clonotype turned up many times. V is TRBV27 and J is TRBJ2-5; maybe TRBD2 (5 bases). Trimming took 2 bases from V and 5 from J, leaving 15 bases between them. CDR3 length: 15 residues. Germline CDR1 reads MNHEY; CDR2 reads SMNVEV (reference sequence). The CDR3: CASSLISGSRETQYF. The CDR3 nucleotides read TGTGCCAGCAGTTTAATTAGTGGGAGCCGGGAGACCCAGTACTTC.

The CDR3 sequence: CASSYLGPLDEYTDTQYF. The CDR3, as DNA: TGTGCCAGCAGCTACCTCGGACCCCTAGACGAGTACACAGATACGCAGTATTTT. The chain is built from TRBV11-2 and TRBJ2-3; D remains ambiguous. Germline V CDR1 and CDR2: SGHAT, FQNNGV. V was cut by 4 bases and J by 2 bases, with 22 bases left in between. This CDR3 has 18 amino acids.

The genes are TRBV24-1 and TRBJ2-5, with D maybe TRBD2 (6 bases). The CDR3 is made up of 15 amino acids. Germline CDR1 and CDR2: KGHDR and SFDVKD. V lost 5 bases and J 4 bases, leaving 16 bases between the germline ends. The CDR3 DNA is TGTGCCACCAGTGCGGGAGATAGTCTTGTAGAGACCCAGTACTTC. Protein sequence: CATSAGDSLVETQYF.

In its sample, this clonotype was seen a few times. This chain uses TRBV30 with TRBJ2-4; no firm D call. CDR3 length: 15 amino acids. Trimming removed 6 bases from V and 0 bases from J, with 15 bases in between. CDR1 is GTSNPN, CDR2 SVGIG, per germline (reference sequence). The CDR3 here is CACELPEKAKNIQYF. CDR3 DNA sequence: TGTGCCTGTGAACTCCCAGAAAAAGCCAAAAACATTCAGTACTTC.

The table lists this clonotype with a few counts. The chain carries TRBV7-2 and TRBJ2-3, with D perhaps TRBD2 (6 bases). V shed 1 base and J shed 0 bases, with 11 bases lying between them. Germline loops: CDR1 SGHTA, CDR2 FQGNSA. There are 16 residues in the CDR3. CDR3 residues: CASSLGSAGSTDTQYF. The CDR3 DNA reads TGTGCCAGCAGCTTAGGATCGGCGGGAAGCACAGATACGCAGTATTTT.

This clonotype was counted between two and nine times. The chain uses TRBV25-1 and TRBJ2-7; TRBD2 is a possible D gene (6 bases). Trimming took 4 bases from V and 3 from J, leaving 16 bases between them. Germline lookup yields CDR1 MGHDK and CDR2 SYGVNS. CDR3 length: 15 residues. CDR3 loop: CASSGDFYTDYEQYF. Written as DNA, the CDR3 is TGTGCCAGCAGTGGGGACTTCTACACAGACTACGAGCAGTACTTC.

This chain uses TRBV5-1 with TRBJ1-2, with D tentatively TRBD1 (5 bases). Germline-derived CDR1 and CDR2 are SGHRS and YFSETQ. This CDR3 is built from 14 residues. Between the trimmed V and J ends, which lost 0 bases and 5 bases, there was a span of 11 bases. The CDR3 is CASSLDDSTYGYTF. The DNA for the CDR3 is TGCGCCAGCAGCTTGGACGACAGCACTTATGGCTACACCTTC.

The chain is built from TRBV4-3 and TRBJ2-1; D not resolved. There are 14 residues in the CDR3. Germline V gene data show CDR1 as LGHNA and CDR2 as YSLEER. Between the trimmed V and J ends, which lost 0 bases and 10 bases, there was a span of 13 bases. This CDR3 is CASSQDAAVREQFF. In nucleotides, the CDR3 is TGCGCCAGCAGCCAAGACGCGGCGGTAAGGGAGCAGTTCTTC.

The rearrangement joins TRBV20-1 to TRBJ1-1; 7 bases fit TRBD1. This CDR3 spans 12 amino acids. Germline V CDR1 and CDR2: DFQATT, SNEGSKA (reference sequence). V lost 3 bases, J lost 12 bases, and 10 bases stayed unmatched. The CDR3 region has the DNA TGCAGTGCTAGCCGAGGACAGGTTGATACTTTCTTT. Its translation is CSASRGQVDTFF.

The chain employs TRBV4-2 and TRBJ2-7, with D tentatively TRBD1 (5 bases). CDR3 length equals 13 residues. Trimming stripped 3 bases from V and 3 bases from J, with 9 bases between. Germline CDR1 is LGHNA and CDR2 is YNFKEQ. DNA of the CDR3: TGTGCCAGCAGCCAGGCAGGGTACTACGAGCAGTACTTC. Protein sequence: CASSQAGYYEQYF.

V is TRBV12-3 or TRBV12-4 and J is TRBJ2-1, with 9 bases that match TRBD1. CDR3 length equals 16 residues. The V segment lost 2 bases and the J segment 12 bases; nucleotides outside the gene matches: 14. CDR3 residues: CASSLREGQGRARQFF. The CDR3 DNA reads TGTGCCAGCAGTTTACGAGAGGGACAGGGACGAGCGAGGCAGTTCTTC.

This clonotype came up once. The CDR3: CASFRGTSGEETQYF. As DNA, the CDR3 is TGTGCCAGCTTCCGGGGGACTAGCGGAGAAGAGACCCAGTACTTC. V is TRBV5-4 and J is TRBJ2-5; 11 nucleotides match TRBD2. Trimming cost V 7 bases and J 3 bases; bases outside gene matches: 8. The CDR3 is made up of 15 amino acids. Germline-derived CDR1 and CDR2 are SGHNT and YYREEE (reference sequence).

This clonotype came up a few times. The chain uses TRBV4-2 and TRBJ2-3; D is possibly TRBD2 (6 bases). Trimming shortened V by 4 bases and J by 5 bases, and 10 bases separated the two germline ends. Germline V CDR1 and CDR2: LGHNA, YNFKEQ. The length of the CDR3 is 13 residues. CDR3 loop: CASSPPGGDTQYF. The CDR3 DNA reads TGTGCCAGCAGCCCCCCCGGGGGAGATACGCAGTATTTT.

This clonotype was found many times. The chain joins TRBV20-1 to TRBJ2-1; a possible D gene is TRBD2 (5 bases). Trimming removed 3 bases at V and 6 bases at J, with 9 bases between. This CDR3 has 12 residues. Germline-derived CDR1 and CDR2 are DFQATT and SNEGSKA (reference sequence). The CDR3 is CSARTDSNEQFF. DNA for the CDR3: TGCAGTGCTAGGACGGACTCCAATGAGCAGTTCTTC.

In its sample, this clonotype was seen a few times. CDR3 nucleotide sequence: TGCGCCAGCAGCCTCTCCCGCCGTGAGCAGTTCTTC. It specifies CASSLSRREQFF. The rearrangement joins TRBV5-1 to TRBJ2-1; D gene uncertain. Germline CDR1 and CDR2: SGHRS and YFSETQ. Trimming cost V 4 bases and J 9 bases, with 11 bases left between them. The CDR3 covers 12 residues.

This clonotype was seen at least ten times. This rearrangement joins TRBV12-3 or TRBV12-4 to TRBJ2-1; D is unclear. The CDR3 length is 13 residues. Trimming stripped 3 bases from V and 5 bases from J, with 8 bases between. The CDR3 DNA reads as TGTGCCAGCAGTTTTGTGCGAAACAATGAGCAGTTCTTC. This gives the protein CASSFVRNNEQFF.

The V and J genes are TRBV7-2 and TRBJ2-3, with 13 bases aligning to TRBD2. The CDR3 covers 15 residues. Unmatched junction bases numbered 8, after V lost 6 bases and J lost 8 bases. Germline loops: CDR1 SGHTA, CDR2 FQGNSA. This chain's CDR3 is CASRWTSGSHLTQYF. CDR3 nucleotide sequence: TGTGCCAGCAGATGGACTAGCGGGAGTCATCTTACGCAGTATTTT.

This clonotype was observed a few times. CDR3 residues: CASSLAWGEGNTIYF. The CDR3 DNA sequence: TGTGCCAGCAGCTTAGCGTGGGGGGAAGGAAACACCATATATTTT. The genes are TRBV7-6 and TRBJ1-3; D might be TRBD1 (5 bases). The germline CDR1 and CDR2 sequences are SGHVS and FNYEAQ. Trimming removed 0 bases at V and 4 bases at J, with 10 bases between. The CDR3 covers 15 residues.